This record looks at one TCR beta chain sequence and its context. The sample originates from a study of blood T cell repertoires in COVID-19. As for the study in general: The United States, Italy and Spain supplied acute and convalescent COVID-19 samples.

As processed by the authors: Scientists estimated how many nucleated cells there were by amplifying reference gene primers. Profiled with immunoSEQ multiplex PCR; TCRdb holds only in-frame clones, not every one. V, J and clone size are those of that table, while D and trimming were read from the DNA. This table holds about 160,000 clones, around nine tenths found once. Trimming cost V 3 bases and J 0 bases, with 16 bases left between them. Looked up from germline, CDR1 is SGHRS and CDR2 is YFSETQ. The CDR3 has 16 amino acids. This TCR was sampled from a man between 60 and 75 years old with active or convalescent COVID-19. Sample: peripheral blood. J is TRBJ2-7 and V is TRBV5-1; D is ambiguous. CDR3 protein: CASSSQPPRLSYEQYF. In nucleotides, the CDR3 is TGCGCCAGCAGCTCACAGCCCCCGCGCCTCTCCTACGAGCAGTACTTC. Full variable domain (rest looked up from reference TRBV5-1 and TRBJ2-7): KAGVTQTPRYLIKTRGQQVTLSCSPISGHRSVSWYQQTPGQGLQFLFEYFSETQRNKGNFPGRFSGRQFSNSRSEMNVSTLELGDSALYLCASSSQPPRLSYEQYFGPGTRLTVT.